One and the same sample provided the 24 T cell receptor beta chains below, sequenced in a study of cytomegalovirus exposure and HLA in healthy donors. PCR was performed using 60 Vbeta and 13 Jbeta primers. Measured with immunoSEQ multiplex PCR; TCRdb has only the in-frame clones, and not every one. The top ten clones hold approximately 7.1% of a sample with about 160,000 clones, approximately 70% of them seen once. The source material was PBMCs. The receptors shown here come from a man in his forties in good health and CMV-seropositive.

This chain connects TRBV21-1 to TRBJ1-1. TRBV21-1 is labeled a pseudogene. The CDR3 is made up of 11 amino acids. The DNA of the CDR3 is TGTGCCAGCCCCGAGGGTAGTGAAGCTTTCTTT. The encoded protein is CASPEGSEAFF.

This sequence joins TRBV7-9 and TRBJ2-7; 9 bases match TRBD1. CDR3 length equals 15 residues. From germline, CDR1 is SEHNR and CDR2 FQNEAQ (reference sequence). The ends lost 5 bases at V and 4 bases at J; junction bases unmatched: 9. CDR3 in DNA: TGTGCCAGCAGCGCCCCCGGGACAGGGAATTACGAGCAGTACTTC. This codes for CASSAPGTGNYEQYF.

The V call is TRBV25-1, the J call TRBJ2-7, with 7 bases aligning to TRBD1. Germline V CDR1 and CDR2: MGHDK, SYGVNS. The CDR3 length is 14 residues. The trim removed 1 base at V and 3 bases at J, leaving 3 bases unmatched. CDR3 bases: TGTGCCAGCAGTGAATTAGGGACAGACTACGAGCAGTACTTC. Translating it yields CASSELGTDYEQYF.

This chain links TRBV19 with TRBJ1-5; possibly TRBD1 for D (5 bases). Germline CDR1 and CDR2: LNHDA and SQIVND (reference sequence). With 8 bases removed from V and 6 bases from J, the gap between germline ends came to 11 bases. This CDR3 contains 12 residues. The CDR3 sequence: CASEAGRQPQHF. CDR3 DNA sequence: TGTGCCAGTGAAGCAGGGCGTCAGCCCCAGCATTTT.

The genes are TRBV6-5 and TRBJ1-6, with D perhaps matching TRBD1 (5 bases). This CDR3 contains 15 residues. V shed 4 bases and J shed 6 bases, with 13 bases lying between them. Per germline, CDR1 MNHEY and CDR2 SVGAGI. CDR3 bases: TGTGCCAGCAGTTCCCCCGCGGGGGGTAATTCACCCCTCCACTTT. Its protein product is CASSSPAGGNSPLHF.

This clone has just a few counts. The CDR3 spells CASSTGQGNSGANVLTF. The CDR3 region has the DNA TGTGCCTCAAGTACGGGACAGGGGAACTCTGGGGCCAACGTCCTGACTTTC. The rearrangement joins TRBV30 to TRBJ2-6, with TRBD1 identical over 10 bases. In germline, CDR1 is GTSNPN, CDR2 SVGIG (reference sequence). Trimming cost V 7 bases and J 0 bases; bases outside gene matches: 9. CDR3 length: 17 residues.

In this sample, this clone turned up a few times. The genes are TRBV30 and TRBJ2-6; 9 bases align to TRBD2. V lost 3 bases and J lost 3; bases outside the gene matches: 6. Per germline, CDR1 GTSNPN and CDR2 SVGIG (reference sequence). The CDR3 length is 16 residues. CDR3 residues: CAWRTREGGGANVLTF. The CDR3 DNA is TGTGCCTGGAGAACGCGGGAGGGTGGTGGGGCCAACGTCCTGACTTTC.

This clone was detected only once. This chain joins TRBV19 and TRBJ2-7; 7 bases map to TRBD1. This CDR3 contains 14 residues. J lost 3 bases, V lost 3 bases, and 5 bases had no gene match. The germline gives CDR1 LNHDA, CDR2 SQIVND (reference sequence). CDR3 sequence (DNA): TGTGCCAGTAGTATCGAAGGGGGCTTCTACGAGCAGTACTTC. This codes for CASSIEGGFYEQYF.

This clone was counted once. The V gene is TRBV18, the J gene TRBJ2-7; 8 nucleotides line up with TRBD1. The germline gives CDR1 KGHSH, CDR2 LQKENI. The V and J ends lost 5 bases and 5 bases, in that order; junction bases with no gene match: 20. This CDR3 contains 18 residues. CDR3 DNA: TGTGCCAGCTCAGGATCGGCAGGGGGCGAGTTAGATCGGAACGAGCAGTACTTC. This gives the protein CASSGSAGGELDRNEQYF.

J is TRBJ1-1 and V is TRBV6-5; possibly TRBD1 for D (6 bases). V was clipped by 10 bases and J by 6 bases, with 18 bases between them. Per the germline V gene, CDR1 is MNHEY and CDR2 is SVGAGI. CDR3 length: 13 amino acids. CDR3 nucleotides: TGTGCCACCTCAGGGGTACGGATACCTGAAGCTTTCTTT. It encodes CATSGVRIPEAFF.

This chain joins TRBV10-2 and TRBJ2-3, with D unclear. This CDR3 region has 13 residues. V lost 3 bases, J lost 6 bases, and 10 bases lay in between. Germline CDR1 and CDR2: WSHSY and SAAADI. CDR3 residues: CASSDSQRDTQYF. As DNA, the CDR3 is TGCGCCAGCAGTGATTCCCAGAGGGATACGCAGTATTTT.

This sequence joins TRBV6-5 and TRBJ1-5; TRBD1 aligns across 7 bases. Germline V gene lookup returns CDR1 MNHEY and CDR2 SVGAGI. After removal of 3 bases from V and 6 bases from J, the junction contained 11 bases not matched to a gene. This CDR3 is 16 amino acids long. As DNA, the CDR3 is TGTGCCAGCAGTTATAAGGGTACAGGGGCAGTTCAGCCCCAGCATTTT. The encoded protein is CASSYKGTGAVQPQHF.

The V and J genes are TRBV7-2 and TRBJ2-1, with 14 bases matching TRBD2. Germline V gene data show CDR1 as SGHTA and CDR2 as FQGNSA. The CDR3 runs 16 residues. The V gene end was trimmed by 3 bases and the J gene end by 6 bases; junction bases not matched to a gene: 4. The CDR3: CASSFLTSGGANEQFF. CDR3 DNA sequence: TGTGCCAGCAGCTTTCTGACTAGCGGGGGGGCCAATGAGCAGTTCTTC.

The chain has TRBV4-2 and TRBJ1-1; D is ambiguous. This CDR3 region has 14 residues. The V gene lost 3 bases and the J gene lost 0 bases, with 8 bases spanning the gap. Germline CDR1 reads LGHNA; CDR2 reads YNFKEQ. CDR3 residues: CASSQSTVNTEAFF. CDR3 bases: TGTGCCAGCAGCCAGTCCACAGTGAACACTGAAGCTTTCTTT.

This clone was seen just once. The chain employs TRBV5-1 and TRBJ2-7; the match to TRBD2 covers 8 bases. CDR1 is SGHRS, CDR2 YFSETQ, per germline. V trimming: 4 bases; J trimming: 2 bases; junction bases outside the gene matches: 14. The CDR3 sequence is 17 residues long. Here the CDR3 reads CASSPGEGGGPTYEQYF. As DNA, the CDR3 is TGCGCCAGCAGCCCGGGGGAGGGCGGGGGGCCTACCTACGAGCAGTACTTC.

The chain links TRBV20-1 to TRBJ1-6, with D possibly TRBD1 on 5 matching bases. The CDR3 consists of 11 residues. In germline, CDR1 is DFQATT, CDR2 SNEGSKA (reference sequence). V was shortened by 4 bases and J by 11 bases, with 9 bases between the two germline ends. The CDR3 DNA sequence: TGCAGTGCTACACAGGCAACACCCCTCCACTTT. This codes for CSATQATPLHF.

This rearrangement joins TRBV6-5 to TRBJ1-2, with D possibly TRBD1 on 5 matching bases. Trimming removed 5 bases from V and 6 bases from J, with 7 bases in between. Germline V lookup: CDR1 MNHEY, CDR2 SVGAGI. This CDR3 comprises 11 residues. Written as DNA, the CDR3 is TGTGCCAGCAGTAAAGGGGATGGCTACACCTTC. Protein sequence: CASSKGDGYTF.

V usage is TRBV5-1 and J usage is TRBJ2-3, with 8 bases lining up with TRBD2. Per germline, CDR1 SGHRS and CDR2 YFSETQ. J gave up 4 bases and V 0 bases, and 4 bases lay outside the gene matches. The CDR3 covers 15 residues. The CDR3: CASSLVAGGADTQYF. In nucleotides, the CDR3 is TGCGCCAGCAGCTTGGTGGCGGGGGGCGCAGATACGCAGTATTTT.

CDR3 sequence (DNA): TGCAGCGTTGCGGCTAGCGGAGATACGCAGTATTTT. Protein product: CSVAASGDTQYF. The chain uses TRBV29-1 and TRBJ2-3; 7 nucleotides line up with TRBD2. Germline lookup yields CDR1 SQVTM and CDR2 ANQGSEA. J lost 5 bases, V lost 4 bases, and 3 bases had no gene match. This CDR3 is built from 12 residues.

The chain combines TRBV7-2 with TRBJ1-4, with 8 bases identical to TRBD1. The V gene end was trimmed by 5 bases and the J gene end by 8 bases; junction bases not matched to a gene: 7. CDR3 length equals 14 residues. The V gene's germline CDR1 is SGHTA and CDR2 FQGNSA. In DNA form, the CDR3 reads TGTGCCAGCAGCCTAGGACAGGGAACCGAAAAACTGTTTTTT. As protein: CASSLGQGTEKLFF.

This chain's CDR3 is CAWSLDSNQPQHF. CDR3 sequence (DNA): TGTGCCTGGAGTTTAGATAGCAATCAGCCCCAGCATTTT. V usage is TRBV30 and J usage is TRBJ1-5; no reliable D call. The length of the CDR3 is 13 residues. Per the germline V gene, CDR1 is GTSNPN and CDR2 is SVGIG (reference sequence). Trimming shortened V by 2 bases and J by 0 bases, and 5 bases separated the two germline ends.

The V and J genes are TRBV7-2 and TRBJ2-7; possible D gene TRBD1, 6 bases. The CDR3 length is 13 residues. The germline CDR1 and CDR2 sequences are SGHTA and FQGNSA. Trimming shortened V by 3 bases and J by 1 base, and 7 bases separated the two germline ends. The CDR3 bases are TGTGCCAGCAGCTTTGACAGGTCCTACGAGCAGTACTTC. It encodes CASSFDRSYEQYF.

This chain connects TRBV7-9 to TRBJ1-3; maybe TRBD1 (5 bases). V lost 4 bases, J lost 4 bases, and 20 bases lay in between. CDR1 is SEHNR and CDR2 is FQNEAQ in the germline V gene (reference sequence). CDR3 length equals 17 residues. In DNA, the CDR3 is TGTGCCAGCAGCTCGCTCAGGGATCCTACCTTCGGAAACACCATATATTTT. As protein: CASSSLRDPTFGNTIYF.

The chain couples TRBV5-8 to TRBJ2-3; TRBD2 aligns across 10 bases. Germline CDR1 reads SGHTS; CDR2 reads YDEGEE. The CDR3 extends over 16 amino acids. Unmatched junction bases numbered 2, after V lost 0 bases and J lost 1 base. CDR3 loop: CASSLAGTSGTDTQYF. In DNA, the CDR3 is TGTGCCAGCAGCTTGGCCGGGACTAGCGGCACAGATACGCAGTATTTT.